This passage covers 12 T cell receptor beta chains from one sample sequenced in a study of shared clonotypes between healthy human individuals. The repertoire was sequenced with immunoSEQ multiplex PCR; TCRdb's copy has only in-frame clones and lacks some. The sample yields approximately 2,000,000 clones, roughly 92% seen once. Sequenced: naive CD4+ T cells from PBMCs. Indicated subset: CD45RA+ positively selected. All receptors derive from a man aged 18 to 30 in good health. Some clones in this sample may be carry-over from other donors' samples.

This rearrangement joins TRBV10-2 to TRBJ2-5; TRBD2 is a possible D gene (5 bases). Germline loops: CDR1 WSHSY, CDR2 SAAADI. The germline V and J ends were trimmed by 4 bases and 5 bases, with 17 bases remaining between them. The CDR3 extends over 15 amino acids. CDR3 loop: CASSGSTKRGETQYF. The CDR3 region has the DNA TGCGCCAGCAGTGGGTCGACTAAACGCGGGGAGACCCAGTACTTC.

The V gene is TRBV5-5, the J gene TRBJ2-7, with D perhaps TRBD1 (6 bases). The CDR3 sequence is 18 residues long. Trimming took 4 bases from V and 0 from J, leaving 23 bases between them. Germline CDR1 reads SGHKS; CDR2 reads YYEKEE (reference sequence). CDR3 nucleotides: TGTGCCAGCAGCCACCCAATGACCCGGGACACTTACTCCTACGAGCAGTACTTC. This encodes CASSHPMTRDTYSYEQYF.

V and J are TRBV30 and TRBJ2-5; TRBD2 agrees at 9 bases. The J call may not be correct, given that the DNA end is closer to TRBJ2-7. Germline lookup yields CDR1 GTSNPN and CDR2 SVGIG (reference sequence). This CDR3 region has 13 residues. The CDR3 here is CAWTSGNSYEQYF. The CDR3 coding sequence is TGTGCCTGGACTAGCGGGAACTCCTACGAGCAGTACTTC.

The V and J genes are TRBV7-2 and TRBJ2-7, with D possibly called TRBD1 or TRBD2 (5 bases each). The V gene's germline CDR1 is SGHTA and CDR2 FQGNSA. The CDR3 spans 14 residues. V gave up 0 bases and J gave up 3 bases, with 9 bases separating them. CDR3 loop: CASSLAGRHYEQYF. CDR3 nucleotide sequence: TGTGCCAGCAGCTTAGCGGGACGGCACTACGAGCAGTACTTC.

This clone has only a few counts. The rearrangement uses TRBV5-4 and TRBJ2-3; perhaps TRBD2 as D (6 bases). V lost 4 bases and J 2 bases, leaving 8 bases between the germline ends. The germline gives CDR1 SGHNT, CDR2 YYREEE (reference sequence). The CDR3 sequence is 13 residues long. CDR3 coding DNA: TGTGCCAGCAGCCCGGGAGACACAGATACGCAGTATTTT. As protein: CASSPGDTDTQYF.

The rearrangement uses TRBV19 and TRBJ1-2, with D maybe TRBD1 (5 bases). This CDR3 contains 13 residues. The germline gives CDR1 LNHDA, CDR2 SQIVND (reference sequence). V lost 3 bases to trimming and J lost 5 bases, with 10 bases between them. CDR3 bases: TGTGCCAGTAGTATCGACAGTCTTTATGGCTACACCTTC. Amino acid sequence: CASSIDSLYGYTF.

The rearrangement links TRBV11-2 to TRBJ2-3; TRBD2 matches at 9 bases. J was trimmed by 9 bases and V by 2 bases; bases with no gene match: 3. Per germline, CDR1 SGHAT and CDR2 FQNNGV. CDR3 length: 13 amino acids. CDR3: CASSLLAGDTQYF. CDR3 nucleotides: TGTGCCAGCAGCTTATTAGCGGGAGACACGCAGTATTTT. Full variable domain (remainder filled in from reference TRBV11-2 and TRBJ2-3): EAGVAQSPRYKIIEKRQSVAFWCNPISGHATLYWYQQILGQGPKLLIQFQNNGVVDDSQLPKDRFSAERLKGVDSTLKIQPAKLEDSAVYLCASSLLAGDTQYFGPGTRLTVL.

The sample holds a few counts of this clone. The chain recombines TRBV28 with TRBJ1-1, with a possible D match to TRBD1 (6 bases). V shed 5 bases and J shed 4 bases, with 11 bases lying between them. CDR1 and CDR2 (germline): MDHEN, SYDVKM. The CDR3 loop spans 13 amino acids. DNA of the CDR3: TGTGCCAGCAGTCAAGGGGGGAGCACTGAAGCTTTCTTT. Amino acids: CASSQGGSTEAFF.

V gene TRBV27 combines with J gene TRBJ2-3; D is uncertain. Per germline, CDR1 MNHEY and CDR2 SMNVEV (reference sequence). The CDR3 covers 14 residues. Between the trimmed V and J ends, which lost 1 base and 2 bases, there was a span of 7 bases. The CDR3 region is CASSLWADTDTQYF. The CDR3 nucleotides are TGTGCCAGCAGTTTATGGGCGGACACAGATACGCAGTATTTT.

This CDR3 reads CAWVAGVATGELFF. CDR3 coding DNA: TGTGCCTGGGTAGCGGGAGTAGCAACCGGGGAGCTGTTTTTT. The V call is TRBV30, the J call TRBJ2-2; 9 bases are a match to TRBD2. Trimming at V came to 5 bases and at J to 5 bases, leaving 6 bases not matched to a gene. Germline V gives CDR1 GTSNPN, CDR2 SVGIG (reference sequence). CDR3 length equals 14 residues.

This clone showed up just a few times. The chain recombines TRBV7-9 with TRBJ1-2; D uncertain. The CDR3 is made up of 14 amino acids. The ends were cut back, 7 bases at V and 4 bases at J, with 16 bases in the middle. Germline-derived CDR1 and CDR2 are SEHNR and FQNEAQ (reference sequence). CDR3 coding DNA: TGTGCCAGCACCCCGTGGGGTGTAGGCTATGGCTACACCTTC. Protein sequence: CASTPWGVGYGYTF.

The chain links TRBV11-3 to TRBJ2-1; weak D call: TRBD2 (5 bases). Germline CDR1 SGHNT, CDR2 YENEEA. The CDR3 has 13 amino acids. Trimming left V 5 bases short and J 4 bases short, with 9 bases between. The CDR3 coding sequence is TGTGCCAGCAGCAACGGGGAGTACAATGAGCAGTTCTTC. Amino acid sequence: CASSNGEYNEQFF.